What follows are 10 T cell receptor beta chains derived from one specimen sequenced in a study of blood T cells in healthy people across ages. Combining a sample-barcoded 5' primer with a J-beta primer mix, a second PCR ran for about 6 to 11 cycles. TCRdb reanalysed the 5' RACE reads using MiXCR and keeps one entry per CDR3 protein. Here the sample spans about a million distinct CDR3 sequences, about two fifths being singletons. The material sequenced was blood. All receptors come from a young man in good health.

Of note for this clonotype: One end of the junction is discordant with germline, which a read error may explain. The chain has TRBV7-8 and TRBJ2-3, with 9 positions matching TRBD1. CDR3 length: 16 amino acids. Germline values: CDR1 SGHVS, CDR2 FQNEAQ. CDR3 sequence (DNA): TGTGCCAGCAGCTTCAACAGGGGGCGAGGCACGGATACGCAGTATTTT. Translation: CASSFNRGRGTDTQYF.

The CDR3, as DNA: TGTGCCAGCAGTTACGAGGCCAGGGGGCCATCTGTGGCCCAGTACTTC. The encoded protein is CASSYEARGPSVAQYF. The chain is built from TRBV6-5 and TRBJ2-7; 8 bases are a match to TRBD1. The CDR3 has 16 amino acids. With 2 bases clipped from V and 10 bases from J, the junction kept 16 bases outside the gene matches. CDR1 is MNHEY, CDR2 SVGAGI, per germline.

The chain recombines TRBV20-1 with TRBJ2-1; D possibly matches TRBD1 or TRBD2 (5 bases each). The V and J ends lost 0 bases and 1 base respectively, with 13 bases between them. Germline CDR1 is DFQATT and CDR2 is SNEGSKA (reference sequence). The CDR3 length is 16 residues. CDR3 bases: TGCAGTGCTAGAGATATTGGGGGAACGTCCTACAATGAGCAGTTCTTC. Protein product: CSARDIGGTSYNEQFF.

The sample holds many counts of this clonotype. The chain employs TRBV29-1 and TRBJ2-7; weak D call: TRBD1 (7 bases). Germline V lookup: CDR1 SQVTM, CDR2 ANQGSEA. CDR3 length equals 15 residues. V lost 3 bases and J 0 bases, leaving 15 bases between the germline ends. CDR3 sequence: CSVESGGRSSYEQYF. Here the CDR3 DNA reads TGCAGCGTTGAGTCAGGGGGGCGAAGCTCCTACGAGCAGTACTTC.

The CDR3, as DNA: TGTGCCAGCACGAGAATAGGTGGACAGGGATTCTACAATGAGCAGTACTTC. It translates to CASTRIGGQGFYNEQYF. The J gene is TRBJ2-1, the V gene TRBV6-2 or TRBV6-3; the match to TRBD1 covers 8 bases. The J call is in doubt because the DNA end fits TRBJ2-7 better. The germline CDR1 and CDR2 sequences are MNHEY and SVGEGT. CDR3 length equals 17 residues.

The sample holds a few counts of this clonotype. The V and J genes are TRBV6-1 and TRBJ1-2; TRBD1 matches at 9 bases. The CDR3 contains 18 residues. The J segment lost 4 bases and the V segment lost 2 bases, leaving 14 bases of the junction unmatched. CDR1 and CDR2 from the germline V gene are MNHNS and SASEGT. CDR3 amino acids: CASSEMRVPGQGAYGYTF. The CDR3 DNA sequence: TGTGCCAGCAGTGAAATGAGGGTCCCGGGACAGGGAGCCTATGGCTACACCTTC.

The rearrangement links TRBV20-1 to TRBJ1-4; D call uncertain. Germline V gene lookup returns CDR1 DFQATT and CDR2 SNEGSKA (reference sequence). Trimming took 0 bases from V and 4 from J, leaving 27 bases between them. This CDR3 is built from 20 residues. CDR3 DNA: TGCAGTGCTAGAGATCGTGTAGACGGATTCCGTTCTCGGGGTAATGAAAAACTGTTTTTT. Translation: CSARDRVDGFRSRGNEKLFF.

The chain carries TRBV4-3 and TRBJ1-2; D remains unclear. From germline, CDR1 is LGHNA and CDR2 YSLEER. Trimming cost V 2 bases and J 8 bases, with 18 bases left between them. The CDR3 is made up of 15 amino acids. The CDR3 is CASSQLHFTMNGYTF. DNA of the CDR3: TGCGCCAGCAGCCAACTACACTTCACAATGAACGGCTACACCTTC.

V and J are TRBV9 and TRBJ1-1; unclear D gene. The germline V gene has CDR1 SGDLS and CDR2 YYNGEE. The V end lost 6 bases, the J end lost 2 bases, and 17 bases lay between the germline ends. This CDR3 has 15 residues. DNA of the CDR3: TGTGCCAGCAACCCTCACGAGTCATACAACACTGAAGCTTTCTTT. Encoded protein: CASNPHESYNTEAFF.

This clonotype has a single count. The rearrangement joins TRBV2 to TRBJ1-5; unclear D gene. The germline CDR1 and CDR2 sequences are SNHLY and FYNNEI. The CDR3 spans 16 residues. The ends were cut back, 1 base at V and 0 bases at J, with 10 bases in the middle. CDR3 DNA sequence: TGTGCCAGCAGTGAAGAGAATCCTTATAGCAATCAGCCCCAGCATTTT. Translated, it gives CASSEENPYSNQPQHF. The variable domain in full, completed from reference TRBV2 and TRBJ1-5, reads EPEVTQTPSHQVTQMGQEVILRCVPISNHLYFYWYRQILGQKVEFLVSFYNNEISEKSEIFDDQFSVERPDGSNFTLKIRSTKLEDSAMYFCASSEENPYSNQPQHFGDGTRLSIL.